The 6 T cell receptor beta chains below come from one sample, sequenced in a study of blood T cells in healthy people across ages. Through a sample-barcoded 5' primer and a J-beta primer mix, a second PCR was run for roughly 7 to 11 cycles. TCRdb fed the 5' RACE reads into MiXCR, producing one record per CDR3 protein. The repertoire holds about 1,400,000 distinct CDR3 sequences, with about 40% as singletons. Specimen: blood. These receptors all come from a woman between 18 and 29 years old in good health.

The rearrangement links TRBV4-2 to TRBJ2-3, with 8 bases aligning to TRBD2. Germline lookup yields CDR1 LGHNA and CDR2 YNFKEQ. V lost 0 bases, J lost 5 bases, and 7 bases stayed unmatched. This CDR3 spans 16 amino acids. CDR3 DNA sequence: TGTGCCAGCAGCCAAGATCTGGCCGGGGGGGTAGATACGCAGTATTTT. Translated: CASSQDLAGGVDTQYF.

This clonotype has more than one count but fewer than ten. The chain employs TRBV27 and TRBJ2-7; D may match TRBD1 or TRBD2 (5 bases each). V dropped 3 bases and J dropped 4 bases, with 10 bases sitting between them. CDR3 size: 13 residues. From germline, CDR1 is MNHEY and CDR2 SMNVEV (reference sequence). The CDR3 protein is CASSLGPQYEQYF. As DNA, the CDR3 is TGTGCCAGCAGTTTGGGACCTCAATACGAGCAGTACTTC.

This clonotype showed up just a few times. This rearrangement joins TRBV11-1 to TRBJ2-4; 7 positions agree with TRBD1. The V and J ends lost 4 bases and 2 bases, in that order; junction bases with no gene match: 5. Germline CDR1 reads SGHAT; CDR2 reads FQDESV (reference sequence). The CDR3 has 15 residues. The CDR3 here is CASSSSQGSKNIQYF. In nucleotides, the CDR3 is TGTGCCAGCAGCTCGTCACAGGGGTCCAAAAACATTCAGTACTTC.

The chain is built from TRBV25-1 and TRBJ1-3; D call uncertain. The CDR3 contains 13 residues. With 4 bases removed from V and 4 bases from J, the gap between germline ends came to 8 bases. Germline assignment: CDR1 MGHDK and CDR2 SYGVNS. Written as DNA, the CDR3 is TGTGCCAGCAGTGGCCCGGGGGGAAACACCATATATTTT. Residues: CASSGPGGNTIYF.

The V gene is TRBV24-1, the J gene TRBJ2-5, with D perhaps TRBD2 (6 bases). CDR1 KGHDR and CDR2 SFDVKD come from the germline V gene. V was trimmed by 4 bases and J by 11 bases, leaving 22 bases between them. This CDR3 is built from 15 residues. The CDR3 sequence: CATSDPDYQGDEQYF. As DNA, the CDR3 is TGTGCCACCAGTGACCCGGACTACCAGGGCGATGAGCAGTACTTC.

This clonotype was counted only a few times. J is TRBJ2-5 and V is TRBV20-1; no definite D call. The J call may not be correct, given that the DNA end is closer to TRBJ2-7. CDR1 is DFQATT, CDR2 SNEGSKA, per germline (reference sequence). The length of the CDR3 is 11 residues. The CDR3 region is CSAPVGLEQYF. The CDR3 region has the DNA TGCAGTGCTCCGGTGGGTCTCGAGCAGTACTTC.